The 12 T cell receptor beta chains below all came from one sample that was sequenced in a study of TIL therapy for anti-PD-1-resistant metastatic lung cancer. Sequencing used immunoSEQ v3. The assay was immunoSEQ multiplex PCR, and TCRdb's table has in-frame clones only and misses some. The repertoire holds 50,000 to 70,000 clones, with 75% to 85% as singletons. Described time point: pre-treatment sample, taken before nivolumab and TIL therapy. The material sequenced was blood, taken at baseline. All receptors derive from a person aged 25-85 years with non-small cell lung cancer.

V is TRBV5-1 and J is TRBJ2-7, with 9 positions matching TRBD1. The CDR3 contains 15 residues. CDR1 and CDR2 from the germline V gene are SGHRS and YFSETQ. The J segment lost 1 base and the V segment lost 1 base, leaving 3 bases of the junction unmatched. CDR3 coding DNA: TGCGCCAGCAGCTTGACAGGGGGCCCTTCCTACGAGCAGTACTTC. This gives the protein CASSLTGGPSYEQYF.

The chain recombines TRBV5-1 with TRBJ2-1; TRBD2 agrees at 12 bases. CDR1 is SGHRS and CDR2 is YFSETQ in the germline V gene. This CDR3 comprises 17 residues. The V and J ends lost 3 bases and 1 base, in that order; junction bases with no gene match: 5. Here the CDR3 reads CASSSSSGGASYNEQFF. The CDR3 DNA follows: TGCGCCAGCAGCTCGTCTAGCGGGGGGGCTTCCTACAATGAGCAGTTCTTC.

The CDR3 coding sequence is TGCAGTGCTAAGCGAAATGAGCAGTTCTTC. Its protein is CSAKRNEQFF. The chain employs TRBV20-1 and TRBJ2-1, with no clear D. The CDR3 spans 10 residues. The germline gives CDR1 DFQATT, CDR2 SNEGSKA (reference sequence). Trimming took 4 bases from V and 7 from J, leaving 5 bases between them.

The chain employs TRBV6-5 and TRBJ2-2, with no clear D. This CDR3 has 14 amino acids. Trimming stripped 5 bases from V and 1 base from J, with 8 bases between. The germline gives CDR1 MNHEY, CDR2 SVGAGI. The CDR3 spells CASSNPENTGELFF. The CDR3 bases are TGTGCCAGCAGTAACCCAGAGAACACCGGGGAGCTGTTTTTT.

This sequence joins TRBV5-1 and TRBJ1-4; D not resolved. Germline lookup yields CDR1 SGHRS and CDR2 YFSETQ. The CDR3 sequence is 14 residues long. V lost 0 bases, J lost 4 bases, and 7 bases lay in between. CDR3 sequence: CASSLDSLNEKLFF. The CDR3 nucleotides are TGCGCCAGCAGCTTGGACAGCCTTAATGAAAAACTGTTTTTT. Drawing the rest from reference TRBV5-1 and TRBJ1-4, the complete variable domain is KAGVTQTPRYLIKTRGQQVTLSCSPISGHRSVSWYQQTPGQGLQFLFEYFSETQRNKGNFPGRFSGRQFSNSRSEMNVSTLELGDSALYLCASSLDSLNEKLFFGSGTQLSVL.

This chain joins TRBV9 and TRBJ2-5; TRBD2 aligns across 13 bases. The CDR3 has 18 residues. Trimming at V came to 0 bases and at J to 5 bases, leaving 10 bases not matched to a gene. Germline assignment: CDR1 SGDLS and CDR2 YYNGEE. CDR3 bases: TGTGCCAGCAGCGTAGAAATCCCCGGACTAGCGGGGGATGAGACCCAGTACTTC. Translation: CASSVEIPGLAGDETQYF. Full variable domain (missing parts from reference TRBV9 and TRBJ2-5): DSGVTQTPKHLITATGQRVTLRCSPRSGDLSVYWYQQSLDQGLQFLIQYYNGEERAKGNILERFSAQQFPDLHSELNLSSLELGDSALYFCASSVEIPGLAGDETQYFGPGTRLLVL.

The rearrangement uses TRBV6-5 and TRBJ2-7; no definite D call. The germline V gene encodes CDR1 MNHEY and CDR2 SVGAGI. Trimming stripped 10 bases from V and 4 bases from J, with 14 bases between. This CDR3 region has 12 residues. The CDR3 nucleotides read TGTGCCACATTGACGGACGGTTACGAGCAGTACTTC. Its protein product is CATLTDGYEQYF.

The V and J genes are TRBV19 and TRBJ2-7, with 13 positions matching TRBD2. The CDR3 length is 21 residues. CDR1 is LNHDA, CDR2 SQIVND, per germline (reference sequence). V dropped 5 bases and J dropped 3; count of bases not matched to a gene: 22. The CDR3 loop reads CASSLRLTGTSGTRGDYEQYF. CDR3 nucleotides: TGTGCCAGTAGTTTACGTCTTACCGGGACTAGCGGGACCAGAGGAGACTACGAGCAGTACTTC.

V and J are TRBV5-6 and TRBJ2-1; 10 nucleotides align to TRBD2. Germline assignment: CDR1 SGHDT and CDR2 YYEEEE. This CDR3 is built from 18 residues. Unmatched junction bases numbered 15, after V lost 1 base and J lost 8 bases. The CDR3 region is CASSLSLAGARPADEQFF. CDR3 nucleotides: TGTGCCAGCAGCTTGAGCCTAGCGGGGGCCCGTCCTGCGGATGAGCAGTTCTTC.

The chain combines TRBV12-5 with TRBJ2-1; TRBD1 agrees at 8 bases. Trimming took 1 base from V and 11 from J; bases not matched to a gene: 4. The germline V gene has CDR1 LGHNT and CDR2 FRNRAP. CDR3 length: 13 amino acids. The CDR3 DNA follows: TGTGCTAGTGGTTTGGCCGACAGGGGTCAGCAGTTCTTC. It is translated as CASGLADRGQQFF.

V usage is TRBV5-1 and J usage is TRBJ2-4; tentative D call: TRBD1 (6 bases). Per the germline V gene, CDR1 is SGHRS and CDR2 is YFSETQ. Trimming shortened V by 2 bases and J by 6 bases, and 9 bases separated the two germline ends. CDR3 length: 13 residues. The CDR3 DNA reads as TGCGCCAGCAGCTTAGGGGGTACAAACATTCAGTACTTC. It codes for CASSLGGTNIQYF.

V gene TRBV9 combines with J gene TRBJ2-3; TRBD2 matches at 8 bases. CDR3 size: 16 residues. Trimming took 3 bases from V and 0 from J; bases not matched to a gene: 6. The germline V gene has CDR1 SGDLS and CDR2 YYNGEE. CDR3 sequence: CASSGGSGASTDTQYF. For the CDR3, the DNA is TGTGCCAGCAGCGGAGGTAGCGGGGCGAGCACAGATACGCAGTATTTT.